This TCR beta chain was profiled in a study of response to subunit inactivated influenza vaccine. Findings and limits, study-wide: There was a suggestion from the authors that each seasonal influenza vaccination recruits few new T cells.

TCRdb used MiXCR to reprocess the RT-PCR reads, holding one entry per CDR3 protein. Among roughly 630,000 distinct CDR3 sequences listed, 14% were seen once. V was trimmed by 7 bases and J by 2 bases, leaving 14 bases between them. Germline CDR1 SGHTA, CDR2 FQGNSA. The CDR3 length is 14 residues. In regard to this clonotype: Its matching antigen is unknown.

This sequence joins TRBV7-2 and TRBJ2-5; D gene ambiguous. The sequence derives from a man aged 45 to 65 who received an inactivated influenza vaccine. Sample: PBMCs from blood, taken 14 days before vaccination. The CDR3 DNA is TGTGCCAGCACCCCCATCCGTGGACAAGAGACCCAGTACTTC. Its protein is CASTPIRGQETQYF.